The 14 T cell receptor beta chains presented below share a single source sample, sequenced in a study of blood T cell repertoires in COVID-19. The data were produced by immunoSEQ multiplex PCR, yet TCRdb's version contains in-frame clones alone and is incomplete. The sample yields 100,000 to 150,000 clones, approximately 90% seen once. Sequenced input: peripheral blood. These TCRs come from a woman of 80 years or more with acute or convalescent COVID-19.

DNA of the CDR3: TGTGCCAGCAGTCGAAGGCGGGGGATGAACACCGGGGAGCTGTTTTTT. Protein product: CASSRRRGMNTGELFF. V is TRBV5-6 and J is TRBJ2-2, with 7 bases aligning to TRBD2. Germline trimming cut 5 bases from V and 1 base from J; bases unmatched to any gene: 8. This CDR3 spans 16 amino acids. Germline CDR1 reads SGHDT; CDR2 reads YYEEEE.

The rearrangement links TRBV11-2 to TRBJ1-1; D gene uncertain. The CDR3 length is 14 residues. V was trimmed by 1 base and J by 2 bases, leaving 8 bases between them. Germline V gives CDR1 SGHAT, CDR2 FQNNGV. This CDR3 reads CASSLVSVNTEAFF. Written as DNA, the CDR3 is TGTGCCAGCAGCTTAGTTTCAGTTAACACTGAAGCTTTCTTT. Filled out from reference TRBV11-2 and TRBJ1-1, the complete variable domain reads EAGVAQSPRYKIIEKRQSVAFWCNPISGHATLYWYQQILGQGPKLLIQFQNNGVVDDSQLPKDRFSAERLKGVDSTLKIQPAKLEDSAVYLCASSLVSVNTEAFFGQGTRLTVV.

V and J are TRBV7-2 and TRBJ2-5, with 12 nucleotides matching TRBD1. V lost 3 bases and J lost 5; bases outside the gene matches: 7. CDR3 size: 16 residues. Germline CDR1 reads SGHTA; CDR2 reads FQGNSA. Here the CDR3 DNA reads TGTGCCAGCAGCTTCTCCGGGACAGGGGGCGGGGAGACCCAGTACTTC. Its translation: CASSFSGTGGGETQYF.

The V call is TRBV27, the J call TRBJ1-2; D unclear. The CDR3 extends over 14 amino acids. The germline V and J ends were trimmed by 3 bases and 6 bases, with 14 bases remaining between them. Germline lookup yields CDR1 MNHEY and CDR2 SMNVEV (reference sequence). Written as DNA, the CDR3 is TGTGCCAGCAGTTTTACGGGGTTATCGGATGGCTACACCTTC. Translating it yields CASSFTGLSDGYTF.

As to this clone: Other nucleotide sequences from this sample produce the same CDR3. The chain has TRBV29-1 and TRBJ1-5; 7 bases align to TRBD1. The CDR3 sequence is 13 residues long. V dropped 4 bases and J dropped 4; count of bases not matched to a gene: 4. The germline V gene has CDR1 SQVTM and CDR2 ANQGSEA. The CDR3 sequence: CSVGGQRNQPQHF. CDR3 DNA sequence: TGCAGCGTTGGGGGACAGCGGAATCAGCCCCAGCATTTT.

This chain links TRBV7-2 with TRBJ1-2; D is unclear. Trimming stripped 0 bases from V and 8 bases from J, with 10 bases between. Germline CDR1 is SGHTA and CDR2 is FQGNSA. The CDR3 runs to 13 residues. CDR3 nucleotide sequence: TGTGCCAGCAGCTTAGCGAGGGCGCGGGGCTACACCTTC. As protein: CASSLARARGYTF. The whole variable domain, filled in from reference TRBV7-2 and TRBJ1-2, reads GAGVSQSPSNKVTEKGKDVELRCDPISGHTALYWYRQSLGQGLEFLIYFQGNSAPDKSGLPSDRFSAERTGGSVSTLTIQRTQQEDSAVYLCASSLARARGYTFGSGTRLTVV.

V usage is TRBV7-2 and J usage is TRBJ1-2; no definite D call. Germline V gene lookup returns CDR1 SGHTA and CDR2 FQGNSA. The germline V and J ends were trimmed by 5 bases and 7 bases, with 14 bases remaining between them. The CDR3 sequence is 13 residues long. CDR3 amino acids: CASSGRVGSGYTF. The DNA of the CDR3 is TGTGCCAGCAGCGGACGTGTTGGGAGTGGCTACACCTTC. Supplemented by reference TRBV7-2 and TRBJ1-2, the full variable domain reads GAGVSQSPSNKVTEKGKDVELRCDPISGHTALYWYRQSLGQGLEFLIYFQGNSAPDKSGLPSDRFSAERTGGSVSTLTIQRTQQEDSAVYLCASSGRVGSGYTFGSGTRLTVV.

This chain links TRBV5-1 with TRBJ1-3; a weak D match, TRBD1 (5 bases). Germline CDR1 and CDR2: SGHRS and YFSETQ. Trimming shortened V by 1 base and J by 2 bases, and 13 bases separated the two germline ends. CDR3 size: 16 residues. The CDR3 protein is CASSLQGTGAGNTIYF. For the CDR3, the DNA is TGCGCCAGCAGCTTGCAGGGAACAGGTGCTGGAAACACCATATATTTT.

CDR3 protein: CASRGTGHEQYF. CDR3 in DNA: TGCGCCAGCAGGGGGACAGGGCACGAGCAGTACTTC. The chain recombines TRBV5-1 with TRBJ2-7, with 9 bases matching TRBD1. V lost 5 bases to trimming and J lost 5 bases; unmatched junction nucleotides: 2. The CDR3 extends over 12 amino acids. Germline-derived CDR1 and CDR2 are SGHRS and YFSETQ.

The chain links TRBV6-2 or TRBV6-3 to TRBJ2-3; 10 bases line up with TRBD2. Per the germline V gene, CDR1 is MNHEY and CDR2 is SVGEGT. CDR3 length: 15 residues. The ends lost 0 bases at V and 6 bases at J; junction bases unmatched: 3. The CDR3: CASSYSTSGSDTQYF. CDR3 nucleotides: TGTGCCAGCAGTTACTCGACTAGCGGGTCCGATACGCAGTATTTT.

This chain joins TRBV9 and TRBJ2-3; TRBD2 agrees at 9 bases. Germline V gene data show CDR1 as SGDLS and CDR2 as YYNGEE. The CDR3 is 19 residues long. Germline trimming cut 3 bases from V and 1 base from J; bases unmatched to any gene: 15. This chain's CDR3 is CASSGKRGRAEYGTDTQYF. The CDR3 DNA reads as TGTGCCAGCAGCGGGAAACGCGGGAGGGCCGAGTATGGCACAGATACGCAGTATTTT. The full variable domain, in which reference TRBV9 and TRBJ2-3 provide the parts outside the CDR3, is DSGVTQTPKHLITATGQRVTLRCSPRSGDLSVYWYQQSLDQGLQFLIQYYNGEERAKGNILERFSAQQFPDLHSELNLSSLELGDSALYFCASSGKRGRAEYGTDTQYFGPGTRLTVL.

A single count supports this clone. The V gene is TRBV7-2, the J gene TRBJ1-2; a possible D gene is TRBD1 (5 bases). The CDR3 consists of 14 residues. V was shortened by 4 bases and J by 4 bases, with 13 bases between the two germline ends. Looked up from germline, CDR1 is SGHTA and CDR2 is FQGNSA. CDR3 sequence reads: CASSSGAGPYGYTF. The CDR3 nucleotides are TGTGCCAGCAGCTCTGGGGCAGGGCCCTATGGCTACACCTTC.

V and J are TRBV19 and TRBJ2-5; TRBD2 agrees at 8 bases. This CDR3 is built from 14 residues. The junction had 6 bases not matched to a gene; V was cut back by 6 bases and J by 3 bases. Germline V gene data show CDR1 as LNHDA and CDR2 as SQIVND (reference sequence). The CDR3 loop is CASREGGGKETQYF. CDR3 DNA sequence: TGTGCCAGTAGGGAGGGCGGGGGGAAAGAGACCCAGTACTTC. Variable domain in full (rest from reference TRBV19 and TRBJ2-5): DGGITQSPKYLFRKEGQNVTLSCEQNLNHDAMYWYRQDPGQGLRLIYYSQIVNDFQKGDIAEGYSVSREKKESFPLTVTSAQKNPTAFYLCASREGGGKETQYFGPGTRLLVL.

CDR3 DNA: TGTGCCAGTAGTTCAACTAGCGGGGGAGCCTACGAGCAGTACTTC. This codes for CASSSTSGGAYEQYF. The chain has TRBV19 and TRBJ2-7, with 11 bases identical to TRBD2. The germline V gene has CDR1 LNHDA and CDR2 SQIVND (reference sequence). The CDR3 runs to 15 residues. Trimming removed 5 bases from V and 2 bases from J; junction bases left unmatched: 5. The variable domain in full, with the rest retrieved from reference TRBV19 and TRBJ2-7, is DGGITQSPKYLFRKEGQNVTLSCEQNLNHDAMYWYRQDPGQGLRLIYYSQIVNDFQKGDIAEGYSVSREKKESFPLTVTSAQKNPTAFYLCASSSTSGGAYEQYFGPGTRLTVT.